This T cell receptor beta chain is from a study of OX40 agonist ivuxolimab in advanced cancers. The data were produced by immunoSEQ multiplex PCR, yet TCRdb's version contains in-frame clones alone and is incomplete. The sample lists about 24,000 clones; around 79% were seen once. Sequencing was performed on CD4+ or CD8+ T cells sorted from blood, taken in a trial of the OX40 agonist ivuxolimab. The clonotype comes from an adult with an advanced solid tumor such as melanoma, head and neck, liver or kidney cancer.

CDR3 region: CASSLEGAGYNEQFF. The CDR3 DNA follows: TGTGCCAGCAGCTTGGAAGGGGCAGGGTACAATGAGCAGTTCTTC. The V and J genes are TRBV5-4 and TRBJ2-1; D might be TRBD1 (5 bases). The CDR3 totals 15 residues. Germline loops: CDR1 SGHNT, CDR2 YYREEE (reference sequence). V was pared by 0 bases and J by 4 bases, with 11 bases between. Full variable domain (outside the CDR3, taken from reference TRBV5-4 and TRBJ2-1): ETGVTQSPTHLIKTRGQQVTLRCSSQSGHNTVSWYQQALGQGPQFIFQYYREEENGRGNFPPRFSGLQFPNYSSELNVNALELDDSALYLCASSLEGAGYNEQFFGPGTRLTVL.